The clone carrying this TCR beta chain occurred many times. Its antigen is unidentified. Trimming shortened V by 4 bases and J by 6 bases, and 9 bases separated the two germline ends. CDR1 MNHEY and CDR2 SVGAGI come from the germline V gene. The CDR3 consists of 12 residues. The sample belongs to a study of regulatory T cells in long-lasting Graves disease. General study points: It was in persistent disease that TRBV28, TRBJ1-2 and TRBJ2-5 were favored.

The time point: persistent/refractory GD, antithyroid drugs over 5 years with positive TRAb. Scientists built the TCR library using RNA that was extracted from PBMCs. CDR3 regions were amplified by Arm-PCR using iRepertoire HTBI primers to build TCR beta libraries. MiXCR, applied by TCRdb to the multiplex PCR reads, yields one record per CDR3 protein. The data hold a few hundred thousand distinct CDR3 sequences, with 21% observed a single time. The chain uses TRBV6-5 and TRBJ1-1, with D possibly TRBD1 on 5 matching bases. The sequence was collected from a female donor with Graves disease. Sequences were derived from peripheral blood mononuclear cells (PBMCs), sampled when the disease was refractory, from a patient treated with antithyroid drugs. The CDR3 DNA sequence: TGTGCCAGCAGTTTCCGACAGCCTGAAGCTTTCTTT. It translates to CASSFRQPEAFF.